The 27 T cell receptor beta chains below were found in one sample sequenced in a study of cytomegalovirus exposure and HLA in healthy donors. 13 Jbeta primers and 60 Vbeta primers were used for the PCR. Measured with immunoSEQ multiplex PCR; TCRdb has only the in-frame clones, and not every one. The table lists about 110,000 clones, around 81% of them singletons, with roughly 2.2% in the top ten. Sequenced sample: PBMCs. The receptor set was obtained from a woman aged 30 to 39 in good health and CMV-seronegative.

The genes are TRBV11-3 and TRBJ2-7; 7 bases line up with TRBD1. V dropped 5 bases and J dropped 0; count of bases not matched to a gene: 7. CDR3 size: 15 residues. Germline CDR1 reads SGHNT; CDR2 reads YENEEA. The CDR3 bases are TGTGCCAGCAGCACCTCGACAGGGAGCTCCTACGAGCAGTACTTC. Its protein is CASSTSTGSSYEQYF.

The chain uses TRBV11-2 and TRBJ2-7; D gene unclear. Germline V CDR1 and CDR2: SGHAT, FQNNGV. V was pared by 8 bases and J by 3 bases, with 17 bases between. There are 14 residues in the CDR3. The CDR3 here is CASCFGPLNYEQYF. CDR3 nucleotide sequence: TGTGCCAGCTGTTTTGGGCCCCTGAACTACGAGCAGTACTTC.

This clone was detected only a few times. The rearrangement joins TRBV18 to TRBJ2-1, with 7 bases identical to TRBD1. CDR1 and CDR2 from the germline V gene are KGHSH and LQKENI. Unmatched junction bases numbered 14, after V lost 6 bases and J lost 6 bases. There are 16 residues in the CDR3. This chain's CDR3 is CASSPRDRVLPNEQFF. CDR3 nucleotides: TGTGCCAGCTCGCCCCGCGACAGGGTATTACCCAATGAGCAGTTCTTC.

This sequence joins TRBV19 and TRBJ2-7; 12 positions match TRBD2. V lost 5 bases and J lost 2; bases outside the gene matches: 13. Per the germline V gene, CDR1 is LNHDA and CDR2 is SQIVND (reference sequence). The CDR3 has 18 residues. The CDR3, as DNA: TGTGCCAGTAGTGACCGACTAGCGGGAGCCACGGGAGCCTACGAGCAGTACTTC. Its translation is CASSDRLAGATGAYEQYF.

J is TRBJ2-5 and V is TRBV15; TRBD2 might be the D (5 bases). Gene TRBJ2-7 matches the end of the DNA better, so the J call may be wrong. The germline V gene encodes CDR1 LNHNV and CDR2 YYDKDF (reference sequence). CDR3 length: 14 residues. The CDR3 here is CATSRDLATYEQYF. CDR3 in DNA: TGTGCCACCAGCAGAGATTTAGCGACCTACGAGCAGTACTTC.

The rearrangement links TRBV7-9 to TRBJ2-7; 14 bases fit TRBD2. The CDR3 contains 17 residues. Germline CDR1 SEHNR, CDR2 FQNEAQ (reference sequence). Trimming took 5 bases from V and 7 from J; bases not matched to a gene: 13. This CDR3 is CASSRTRLAGGPGEQYF. The CDR3 DNA is TGTGCCAGCAGCCGAACAAGACTAGCGGGAGGGCCGGGGGAGCAGTACTTC. The entire variable domain, with the rest obtained from reference TRBV7-9 and TRBJ2-7, is as follows: DTGVSQNPRHKITKRGQNVTFRCDPISEHNRLYWYRQTLGQGPEFLTYFQNEAQLEKSRLLSDRFSAERPKGSFSTLEIQRTEQGDSAMYLCASSRTRLAGGPGEQYFGPGTRLTVT.

This sequence joins TRBV6-1 and TRBJ1-1; D unresolved. The V gene's germline CDR1 is MNHNS and CDR2 SASEGT. The CDR3 extends over 13 amino acids. V gave up 1 base and J gave up 1 base, with 4 bases separating them. The DNA of the CDR3 is TGTGCCAGCAGTGAAGTATGGAACACTGAAGCTTTCTTT. It translates to CASSEVWNTEAFF.

This chain links TRBV11-2 with TRBJ2-7, with a possible D match to TRBD1 (6 bases). Germline lookup yields CDR1 SGHAT and CDR2 FQNNGV. The CDR3 loop spans 16 amino acids. Deletions cut 2 bases from V and 5 bases from J, with 19 bases between. The CDR3 loop reads CASSLSVTGLSDEQYF. The CDR3 coding sequence is TGTGCCAGCAGCTTATCAGTTACAGGGCTATCGGACGAGCAGTACTTC.

V usage is TRBV10-3 and J usage is TRBJ2-5; tentative D call: TRBD2 (5 bases). The J call may be in error: the DNA end matches TRBJ2-7 better. Germline V CDR1 and CDR2: ENHRY, SYGVKD. The CDR3 is 16 residues long. CDR3 coding DNA: TGTGCCATCAGTCCGACGGGGTCGGCGAGCTCCTACGAGCAGTACTTC. This sequence encodes CAISPTGSASSYEQYF.

The chain recombines TRBV27 with TRBJ1-4; D unclear. The CDR3 length is 14 residues. V was clipped by 2 bases and J by 5 bases, with 9 bases between them. The germline gives CDR1 MNHEY, CDR2 SMNVEV (reference sequence). The CDR3 is CASSLGERNEKLFF. CDR3 coding DNA: TGTGCCAGCAGTTTAGGGGAGAGGAATGAAAAACTGTTTTTT. The full variable domain, with the rest looked up from reference TRBV27 and TRBJ1-4, is EAQVTQNPRYLITVTGKKLTVTCSQNMNHEYMSWYRQDPGLGLRQIYYSMNVEVTDKGDVPEGYKVSRKEKRNFPLILESPSPNQTSLYFCASSLGERNEKLFFGSGTQLSVL.

The V gene is TRBV5-1, the J gene TRBJ2-1, with TRBD1 as a possible D gene (7 bases). Germline V lookup: CDR1 SGHRS, CDR2 YFSETQ. CDR3 length equals 15 residues. V was clipped by 2 bases and J by 9 bases, with 18 bases between them. The CDR3 nucleotides read TGCGCCAGCAGCTTAGCATTTAGGGGGCGGGGTGAGCAGTTCTTC. Residues: CASSLAFRGRGEQFF.

The CDR3 coding sequence is TGTGCCAGCAGCCACAGACTAGCGGGATTGGTAGATACGCAGTATTTT. This gives the protein CASSHRLAGLVDTQYF. This chain connects TRBV14 to TRBJ2-3; 11 positions agree with TRBD2. J was trimmed by 5 bases and V by 3 bases; bases with no gene match: 7. There are 16 residues in the CDR3. Germline V gene sequence: CDR1 SGHDN, CDR2 FVKESK.

The J gene is TRBJ2-3, the V gene TRBV5-1; weak D call: TRBD2 (7 bases). V was clipped by 4 bases and J by 1 base, with 13 bases between them. The CDR3 has 15 residues. Germline-derived CDR1 and CDR2 are SGHRS and YFSETQ. CDR3 sequence (DNA): TGCGCCAGCAGCCTCCTCGGGGGGCGCACAGATACGCAGTATTTT. It translates to CASSLLGGRTDTQYF.

The CDR3 reads CASSVASGRSADTQYF. CDR3 DNA: TGTGCCAGCAGCGTAGCGAGCGGGAGAAGTGCAGATACGCAGTATTTT. This chain connects TRBV9 to TRBJ2-3, with 8 positions matching TRBD2. This CDR3 comprises 16 residues. Trimming cost V 0 bases and J 4 bases; bases outside gene matches: 7. Germline V gene sequence: CDR1 SGDLS, CDR2 YYNGEE.

The rearrangement joins TRBV14 to TRBJ2-3; a weak D match, TRBD2 (6 bases). In germline, CDR1 is SGHDN, CDR2 FVKESK. The CDR3 sequence is 14 residues long. V lost 4 bases and J 8 bases, leaving 16 bases between the germline ends. The CDR3 nucleotides read TGTGCCAGCAGCCCGGGACTCGGAGCCGCTACGCAGTATTTT. Translation gives CASSPGLGAATQYF.

This clone was observed a few times. The chain is built from TRBV4-3 and TRBJ2-1; D is ambiguous. Trimming removed 0 bases from V and 1 base from J, with 10 bases in between. CDR3 length: 16 residues. The germline V gene has CDR1 LGHNA and CDR2 YSLEER. The CDR3 sequence is CASSQDYYPSYNEQFF. The CDR3 DNA reads as TGCGCCAGCAGCCAAGATTACTACCCGTCCTACAATGAGCAGTTCTTC.

The count of this clone is one. The genes are TRBV11-3 and TRBJ2-1, with D possibly being TRBD2 (5 bases). Per the germline V gene, CDR1 is SGHNT and CDR2 is YENEEA. V lost 5 bases and J 8 bases, leaving 16 bases between the germline ends. The CDR3 covers 14 residues. The CDR3 DNA follows: TGTGCCAGCAGCCCGAGGCGGGCTAGCTATGAGCAGTTCTTC. Translating it yields CASSPRRASYEQFF.

V usage is TRBV19 and J usage is TRBJ2-1; D remains ambiguous. CDR3 length equals 15 residues. Germline V CDR1 and CDR2: LNHDA, SQIVND (reference sequence). Trimming stripped 6 bases from V and 0 bases from J, with 12 bases between. CDR3 sequence: CASRDLRSSYNEQFF. Written as DNA, the CDR3 is TGTGCCAGTAGAGACCTTAGGAGCTCCTACAATGAGCAGTTCTTC.

V is TRBV6-4 and J is TRBJ2-2; D perhaps matches TRBD1 (5 bases). CDR3 length: 14 amino acids. Trimming took 0 bases from V and 5 from J, leaving 7 bases between them. Per the germline V gene, CDR1 is MRHNA and CDR2 is SNTAGT. As DNA, the CDR3 is TGTGCCAGCAGTGACTCACAGGATACCGGGGAGCTGTTTTTT. This translates into CASSDSQDTGELFF.

This chain connects TRBV5-1 to TRBJ2-7; 11 bases align to TRBD2. Germline V lookup: CDR1 SGHRS, CDR2 YFSETQ. CDR3 length equals 15 residues. Germline trimming cut 3 bases from V and 3 bases from J; bases unmatched to any gene: 5. CDR3 region: CASSWAGLADYEQYF. The DNA of the CDR3 is TGCGCCAGCAGCTGGGCGGGACTAGCGGACTACGAGCAGTACTTC.

This rearrangement joins TRBV11-2 to TRBJ2-2; D is uncertain. There are 15 residues in the CDR3. The V and J ends lost 1 base and 4 bases respectively, with 10 bases between them. Germline V gives CDR1 SGHAT, CDR2 FQNNGV. The CDR3 reads CASSLAGRLTGELFF. In DNA, the CDR3 is TGTGCCAGCAGCTTAGCGGGTCGTCTCACCGGGGAGCTGTTTTTT.

The chain uses TRBV15 and TRBJ2-1; 14 nucleotides line up with TRBD2. V lost 1 base and J lost 7; bases outside the gene matches: 0. Germline-derived CDR1 and CDR2 are LNHNV and YYDKDF (reference sequence). The CDR3 sequence is 15 residues long. The CDR3: CATSRGLAGGNEQFF. As DNA, the CDR3 is TGTGCCACCAGCAGAGGACTAGCGGGAGGGAATGAGCAGTTCTTC.

This chain connects TRBV6-4 to TRBJ2-1, with 7 bases identical to TRBD2. Germline CDR1 and CDR2: MRHNA and SNTAGT. The trim removed 3 bases at V and 4 bases at J, leaving 0 bases unmatched. This CDR3 is built from 13 residues. The CDR3 DNA reads as TGTGCCAGCAGTGAGCGGGAGTACAATGAGCAGTTCTTC. It translates to CASSEREYNEQFF.

This chain connects TRBV9 to TRBJ2-7; tentative D call: TRBD2 (6 bases). Germline assignment: CDR1 SGDLS and CDR2 YYNGEE. Trimming pared 4 bases from V and 2 bases from J, leaving 16 bases between. This CDR3 contains 15 residues. The CDR3 here is CASSPQPGLTYEQYF. The CDR3 region has the DNA TGTGCCAGCAGCCCCCAGCCGGGACTTACCTACGAGCAGTACTTC. Full variable domain (missing parts from reference TRBV9 and TRBJ2-7): DSGVTQTPKHLITATGQRVTLRCSPRSGDLSVYWYQQSLDQGLQFLIQYYNGEERAKGNILERFSAQQFPDLHSELNLSSLELGDSALYFCASSPQPGLTYEQYFGPGTRLTVT.

The chain has TRBV10-2 and TRBJ2-3; TRBD2 agrees at 14 bases. The CDR3 spans 17 residues. The J segment lost 3 bases and the V segment lost 3 bases, leaving 5 bases of the junction unmatched. In germline, CDR1 is WSHSY, CDR2 SAAADI. This chain's CDR3 is CASSEPGLAGVTDTQYF. CDR3 in DNA: TGCGCCAGCAGTGAACCGGGACTAGCGGGAGTGACAGATACGCAGTATTTT.

This chain joins TRBV19 and TRBJ1-1, with unresolved D. The CDR3 is 16 residues long. The germline V gene encodes CDR1 LNHDA and CDR2 SQIVND (reference sequence). The V and J ends lost 3 bases and 3 bases respectively, with 17 bases between them. DNA for the CDR3: TGTGCCAGTAGTATTACTTGGCCCCCCCAGGACACTGAAGCTTTCTTT. This encodes CASSITWPPQDTEAFF.

The chain joins TRBV5-4 to TRBJ2-3; a weak D match, TRBD1 (6 bases). Deletions cut 5 bases from V and 6 bases from J, with 16 bases between. From germline, CDR1 is SGHNT and CDR2 YYREEE (reference sequence). The length of the CDR3 is 14 residues. The CDR3 DNA reads TGTGCCAGCAGGGCTCGAGGGGGATCGGATACGCAGTATTTT. Translation: CASRARGGSDTQYF.